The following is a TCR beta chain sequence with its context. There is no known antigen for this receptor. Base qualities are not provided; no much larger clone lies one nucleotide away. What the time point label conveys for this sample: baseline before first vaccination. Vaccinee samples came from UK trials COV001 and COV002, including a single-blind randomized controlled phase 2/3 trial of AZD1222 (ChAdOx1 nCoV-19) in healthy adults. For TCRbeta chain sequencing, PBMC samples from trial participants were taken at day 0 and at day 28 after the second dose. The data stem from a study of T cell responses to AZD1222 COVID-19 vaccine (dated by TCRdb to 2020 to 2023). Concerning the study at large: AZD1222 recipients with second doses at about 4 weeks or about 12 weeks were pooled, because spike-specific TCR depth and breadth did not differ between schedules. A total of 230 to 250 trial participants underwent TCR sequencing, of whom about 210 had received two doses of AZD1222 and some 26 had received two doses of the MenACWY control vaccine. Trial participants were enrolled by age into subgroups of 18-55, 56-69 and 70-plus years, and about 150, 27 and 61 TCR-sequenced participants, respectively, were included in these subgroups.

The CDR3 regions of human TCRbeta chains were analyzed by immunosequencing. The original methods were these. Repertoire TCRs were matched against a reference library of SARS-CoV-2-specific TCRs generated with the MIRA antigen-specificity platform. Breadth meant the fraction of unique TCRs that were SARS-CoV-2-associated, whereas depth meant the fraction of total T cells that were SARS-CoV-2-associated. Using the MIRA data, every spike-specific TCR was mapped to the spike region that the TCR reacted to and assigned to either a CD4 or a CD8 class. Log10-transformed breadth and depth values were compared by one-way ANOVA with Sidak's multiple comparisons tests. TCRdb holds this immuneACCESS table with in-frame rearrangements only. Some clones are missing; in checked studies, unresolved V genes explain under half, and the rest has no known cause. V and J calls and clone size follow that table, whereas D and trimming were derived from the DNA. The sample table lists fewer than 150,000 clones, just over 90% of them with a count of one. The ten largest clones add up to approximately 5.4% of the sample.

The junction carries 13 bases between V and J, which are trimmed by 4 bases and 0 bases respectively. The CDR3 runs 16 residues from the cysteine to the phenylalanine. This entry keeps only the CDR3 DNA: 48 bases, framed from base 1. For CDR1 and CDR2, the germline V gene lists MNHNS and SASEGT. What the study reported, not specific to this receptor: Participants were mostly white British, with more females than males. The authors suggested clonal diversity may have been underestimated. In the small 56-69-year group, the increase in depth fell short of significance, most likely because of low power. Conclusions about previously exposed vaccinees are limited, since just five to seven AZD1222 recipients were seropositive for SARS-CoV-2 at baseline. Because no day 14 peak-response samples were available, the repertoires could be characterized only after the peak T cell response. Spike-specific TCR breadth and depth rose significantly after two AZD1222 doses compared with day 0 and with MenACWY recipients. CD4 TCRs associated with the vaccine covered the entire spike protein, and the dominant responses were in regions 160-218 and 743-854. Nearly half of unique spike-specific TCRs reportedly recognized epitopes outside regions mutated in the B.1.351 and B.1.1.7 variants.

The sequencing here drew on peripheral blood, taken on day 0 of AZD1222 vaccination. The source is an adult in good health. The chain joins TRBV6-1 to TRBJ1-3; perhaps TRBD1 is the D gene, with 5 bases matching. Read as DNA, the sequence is TGTGCCAGCAGTGGTTTTGACAGCCCCTCTGGAAACACCATATATTTT. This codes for CASSGFDSPSGNTIYF.